This T cell receptor beta chain came from a study of blood T cell repertoires in COVID-19. As for the study in general: Whether acute or convalescent, the COVID-19 samples came from the United States, Italy and Spain.

Produced via immunoSEQ multiplex PCR; TCRdb's table is partial and in-frame only. Found here are around 84,000 clones, around four fifths of them singletons; the top ten hold about 20%. CDR3 length equals 13 residues. From germline, CDR1 is MGHRA and CDR2 YSYEKL. V lost 0 bases and J 4 bases, leaving 4 bases between the germline ends. The chain recombines TRBV4-1 with TRBJ1-3; D unclear. Sample: peripheral blood. This TCR derives from a man older than 75 with active or convalescent COVID-19. The CDR3 DNA reads as TGCGCCAGCAGCCAAGATCCGGGAAACACCATATATTTT. As protein: CASSQDPGNTIYF.